Listed below are T cell receptor beta chains from one sample, sequenced in a study of T cells after posttransplantation cyclophosphamide. The table came from immunoSEQ multiplex PCR; TCRdb's copy has only in-frame clones and leaves some out. The sample holds fewer than 35,000 clones, and no clone turns up only once. Sequenced sample: PBMCs. These receptors were taken from a woman aged 55-69 years in good health, CMV-negative, and a related stem cell transplant donor. Each CDR3 is given with its conserved first and last residue. D genes are given only for firm matches. Not all rows give a size; the values are once, few, many and, for expanded clones, a class.

many	TRBJ2-2	TRBV12-3/TRBV12-4	NA	CASSLSGPNTGELFF	TGTGCCAGCAGTTTAAGTGGGCCGAACACCGGGGAGCTGTTTTTT
NA	TRBJ1-1	TRBV7-9	NA	CASSLAQSNTEAFF	TGTGCCAGCAGCTTAGCGCAGTCGAACACTGAAGCTTTCTTT
many	TRBJ1-4	TRBV10-3	NA	CAISDGGREGGKLFF	TGTGCCATCAGTGATGGGGGCAGGGAAGGAGGAAAACTGTTTTTT
many	TRBJ1-2	TRBV6-6	TRBD1	CASSYAGQGYGYTF	TGTGCCAGCAGTTACGCGGGACAGGGTTATGGCTACACCTTC
many	TRBJ2-1	TRBV19	TRBD2	CASSALAGGPNEQFF	TGTGCCAGTAGTGCCCTAGCGGGGGGTCCCAATGAGCAGTTCTTC
many	TRBJ1-1	TRBV7-2	TRBD1	CASSWRTGEGTEAFF	TGTGCCAGCAGCTGGAGAACAGGGGAGGGCACTGAAGCTTTCTTT
few	TRBJ1-2	TRBV9	NA	CASSVAPGGNYGYTF	TGTGCCAGCAGCGTAGCTCCGGGTGGCAACTATGGCTACACCTTC
NA	TRBJ2-5	TRBV30	TRBD2	CAWSPRNSGGETQYF	TGTGCCTGGAGTCCGCGGAATAGCGGGGGCGAGACCCAGTACTTC
NA	TRBJ1-5	TRBV30	TRBD1	CAWSLGTGGFQPQHF	TGTGCCTGGAGTCTCGGGACAGGGGGCTTTCAGCCCCAGCATTTT
many	TRBJ2-1	TRBV9	NA	CASSTRGGVDEQFF	TGTGCCAGCAGCACCCGAGGGGGAGTTGATGAGCAGTTCTTC
few	TRBJ1-5	TRBV7-2	NA	CASSTGGVKDQPQHF	TGTGCCAGCAGCACGGGGGGCGTTAAAGATCAGCCCCAGCATTTT
few	TRBJ2-7	TRBV5-1	TRBD2	CASSFAGTSGSVYEQYF	TGCGCCAGCAGCTTTGCCGGGACTAGCGGGAGTGTGTACGAGCAGTACTTC
NA	TRBJ2-5	TRBV5-6	NA	CASSLLETQYF	TGTGCCAGCAGCCTGTTGGAGACCCAGTACTTC
many	TRBJ1-2	TRBV5-1	TRBD1	CASSLGQGANYGYTF	TGCGCCAGCAGCTTGGGACAGGGGGCTAACTATGGCTACACCTTC
NA	TRBJ1-1	TRBV5-1	NA	CASSLGGGASNTEAFF	TGCGCCAGCAGCTTGGGTGGGGGCGCATCGAACACTGAAGCTTTCTTT
many	TRBJ2-1	TRBV27	NA	CASSKDIHNEQFF	TGTGCCAGCTCTAAGGACATACACAATGAGCAGTTCTTC
few	TRBJ2-3	TRBV29-1	NA	CSVGVTRTSTDTQYF	TGCAGCGTGGGGGTGACTAGAACGAGTACAGATACGCAGTATTTT
many	TRBJ1-3	TRBV5-1	TRBD1	CASSFGTGENTIYF	TGCGCCAGCAGCTTCGGTACAGGGGAAAACACCATATATTTT
NA	TRBJ1-6	TRBV28	NA	CASKGDTRSLHF	TGTGCCAGCAAGGGGGACACGAGGTCCCTCCACTTT
many	TRBJ2-7	TRBV11-3	NA	CASSLAGKGEQYF	TGTGCCAGCAGCTTAGCGGGGAAGGGCGAGCAGTACTTC
many	TRBJ1-4	TRBV12-3/TRBV12-4	TRBD1	CASSTTSGTGTEKLFF	TGTGCCAGCAGCACCACTTCCGGGACAGGGACTGAAAAACTGTTTTTT
many	TRBJ2-1	TRBV4-2	TRBD2	CASSQDFLSSGRNEQFF	TGTGCCAGCAGCCAAGATTTCCTTTCTAGCGGGAGGAATGAGCAGTTCTTC
NA	TRBJ1-2	TRBV7-9	NA	CASSSGPGVLYGYTF	TGTGCCAGCAGCTCGGGGCCAGGGGTTCTCTATGGCTACACCTTC
few	TRBJ2-2	TRBV9	NA	CASSHSQGNTGELFF	TGTGCCAGCAGCCACAGTCAGGGGAACACCGGGGAGCTGTTTTTT
many	TRBJ1-6	TRBV4-1	NA	CASSQASDSPLHF	TGCGCCAGCAGCCAAGCTAGCGATTCACCCCTCCACTTT
many	TRBJ1-3	TRBV7-8	TRBD1	CASSLQTGIAHF	TGTGCCAGCAGCTTACAGACAGGGATTGCACATTTT
many	TRBJ2-7	TRBV2	NA	CASWFGGSSYEQYF	TGTGCCAGCTGGTTTGGGGGGAGCTCCTACGAGCAGTACTTC
many	TRBJ2-1	TRBV19	TRBD2	CASSRTSGDYSYNEQFF	TGTGCCAGTAGCAGGACTAGCGGGGATTACTCCTACAATGAGCAGTTCTTC
many	TRBJ1-5	TRBV6-2/TRBV6-3	TRBD1	CASSLTGNQPQHF	TGTGCCAGCAGTCTGACAGGGAATCAGCCCCAGCATTTT
many	TRBJ2-7	TRBV7-6	TRBD1	CASSLGTGIYEQYF	TGTGCCAGCAGCCTAGGGACAGGGATCTACGAGCAGTACTTC
few	TRBJ2-3	TRBV5-1	TRBD1	CASSPDRGTNTQYF	TGCGCCAGCAGCCCGGACAGGGGGACGAATACGCAGTATTTT
many	TRBJ1-3	TRBV7-2	NA	CASSPQGSSGNTIYF	TGTGCCAGCAGCCCCCAGGGAAGCTCTGGAAACACCATATATTTT
many	TRBJ1-5	TRBV28	NA	CASSFVRGGNQPQHF	TGTGCCAGCAGTTTTGTCAGGGGTGGCAATCAGCCCCAGCATTTT
many	TRBJ1-1	TRBV6-2/TRBV6-3	TRBD1	CASSSTRTGWLRNTEAFF	TGTGCCAGCAGTTCAACAAGGACAGGGTGGTTGAGGAACACTGAAGCTTTCTTT
many	TRBJ1-3	TRBV28	NA	CASSGYSGNTIYF	TGTGCCAGCAGCGGGTATTCTGGAAACACCATATATTTT
many	TRBJ2-7	TRBV9	NA	CASSLRGAGHEQYF	TGTGCCAGCAGCCTCCGGGGGGCTGGCCACGAGCAGTACTTC
many	TRBJ1-2	TRBV5-6	TRBD1	CASSFELTGGSGYTF	TGTGCCAGCAGCTTCGAGTTGACAGGGGGCTCAGGCTACACCTTC
many	TRBJ2-7	TRBV7-9	TRBD2	CASSLAATSGSYEQYF	TGTGCCAGCAGCTTAGCCGCGACTAGCGGGTCCTACGAGCAGTACTTC
many	TRBJ1-2	TRBV28	TRBD1	CASSFTRGRTNGYTF	TGTGCCAGCAGTTTTACGAGGGGGCGGACTAATGGCTACACCTTC
many	TRBJ2-2	TRBV6-4	TRBD2	CASSVTSGTGELFF	TGTGCCAGCAGTGTGACTAGCGGGACCGGGGAGCTGTTTTTT
NA	TRBJ2-3	TRBV12-3/TRBV12-4	NA	CASTSGTPSTDTQYF	TGTGCCAGCACCTCAGGAACACCTAGCACAGATACGCAGTATTTT
many	TRBJ1-1	TRBV11-1	NA	CASTKGTGNTEAFF	TGTGCCAGCACTAAAGGCACGGGGAACACTGAAGCTTTCTTT
many	TRBJ1-1	TRBV5-1	NA	CASSLIQGGNTEAFF	TGCGCCAGCAGCTTGATACAGGGCGGGAACACTGAAGCTTTCTTT
many	TRBJ1-5	TRBV6-2/TRBV6-3	NA	CASSYTDQPQHF	TGTGCCAGCAGTTACACGGATCAGCCCCAGCATTTT
many	TRBJ2-1	TRBV30	NA	CAWSVQAGSYNEQFF	TGTGCCTGGAGTGTACAAGCGGGTTCTTACAATGAGCAGTTCTTC
many	TRBJ1-1	TRBV2	NA	CASSEEGRGTEAFF	TGTGCCAGCAGTGAAGAGGGCAGGGGCACTGAAGCTTTCTTT
few	TRBJ2-7	TRBV9	TRBD2	CASSGSSGASYEQYF	TGTGCCAGCAGCGGATCTAGCGGGGCCTCCTACGAGCAGTACTTC